This T cell receptor (beta chain) was captured in a study of cytomegalovirus exposure and HLA in healthy donors. The sample holds one count of this clone. Using immunoSEQ multiplex PCR, the repertoire was profiled, and TCRdb retains in-frame clones only, with some absent. The sample carries about 170,000 clones, about 96% recorded once. The TCR comes from a woman between 18 and 30 years old in good health and CMV-seronegative. What was sequenced was PBMCs.

The DNA of the CDR3 is TGTGCCAGCAGCACCCACAGGGGGCGGACTGAAGCTTTCTTT. Translating gives CASSTHRGRTEAFF. This chain uses TRBV7-2 with TRBJ1-1, with 9 bases lining up with TRBD1. In germline, CDR1 is SGHTA, CDR2 FQGNSA. This CDR3 region has 14 residues. V was clipped by 5 bases and J by 5 bases; unmatched bases: 6.